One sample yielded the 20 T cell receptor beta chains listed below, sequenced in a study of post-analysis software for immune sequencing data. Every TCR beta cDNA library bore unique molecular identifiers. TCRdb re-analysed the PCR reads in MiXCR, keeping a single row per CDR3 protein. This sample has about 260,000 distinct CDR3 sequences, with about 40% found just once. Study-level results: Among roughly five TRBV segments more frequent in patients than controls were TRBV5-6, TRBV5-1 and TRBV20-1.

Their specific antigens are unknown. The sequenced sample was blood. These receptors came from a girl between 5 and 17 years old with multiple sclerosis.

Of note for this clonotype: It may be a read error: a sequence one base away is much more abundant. CDR3 region: CASSLRKRLARGVSTDTQYF. CDR3 nucleotide sequence: TGTGCCAGCAGCTTAAGGAAGAGGCTAGCGAGGGGCGTTAGCACAGATACGCAGTATTTT. The V call is TRBV7-2, the J call TRBJ2-3, with D maybe TRBD2 (6 bases). This CDR3 spans 20 amino acids. CDR1 and CDR2 (germline): SGHTA, FQGNSA. With 2 bases removed from V and 0 bases from J, the gap between germline ends came to 24 bases.

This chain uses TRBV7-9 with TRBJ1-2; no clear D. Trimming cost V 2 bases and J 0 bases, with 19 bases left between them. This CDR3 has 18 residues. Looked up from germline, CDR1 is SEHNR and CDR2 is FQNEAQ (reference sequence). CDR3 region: CASSLPPNKRGSNYGYTF. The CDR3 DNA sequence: TGTGCCAGCAGCTTACCGCCCAATAAACGGGGTTCTAACTATGGCTACACCTTC.

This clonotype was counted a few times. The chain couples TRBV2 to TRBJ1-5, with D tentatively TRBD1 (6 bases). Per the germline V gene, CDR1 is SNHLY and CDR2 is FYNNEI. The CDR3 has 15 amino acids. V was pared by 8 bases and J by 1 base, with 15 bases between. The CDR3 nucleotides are TGTGCCAGCGGGCCCAGGGGAGGGAGCAATCAGCCCCAGCATTTT. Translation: CASGPRGGSNQPQHF.

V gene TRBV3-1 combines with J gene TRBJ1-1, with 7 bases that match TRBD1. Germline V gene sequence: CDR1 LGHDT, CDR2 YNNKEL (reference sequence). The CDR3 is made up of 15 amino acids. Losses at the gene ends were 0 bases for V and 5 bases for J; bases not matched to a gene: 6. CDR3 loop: CASSQDTQGWTEAFF. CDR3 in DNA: TGTGCCAGCAGCCAAGATACACAGGGGTGGACTGAAGCTTTCTTT. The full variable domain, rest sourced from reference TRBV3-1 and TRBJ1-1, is DTAVSQTPKYLVTQMGNDKSIKCEQNLGHDTMYWYKQDSKKFLKIMFSYNNKELIINETVPNRFSPKSPDKAHLNLHINSLELGDSAVYFCASSQDTQGWTEAFFGQGTRLTVV.

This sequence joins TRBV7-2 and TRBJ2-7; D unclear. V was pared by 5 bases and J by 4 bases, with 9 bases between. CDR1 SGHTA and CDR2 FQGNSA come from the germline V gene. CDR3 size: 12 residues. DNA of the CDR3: TGTGCCAGCAGCCTCGACACGTACGAGCAGTACTTC. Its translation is CASSLDTYEQYF.

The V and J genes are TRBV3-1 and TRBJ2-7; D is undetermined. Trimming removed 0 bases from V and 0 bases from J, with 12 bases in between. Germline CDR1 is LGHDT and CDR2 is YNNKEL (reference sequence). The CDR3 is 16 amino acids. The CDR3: CASSQEISSYSYEQYF. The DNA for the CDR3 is TGTGCCAGCAGCCAAGAAATAAGCAGTTACTCCTACGAGCAGTACTTC.

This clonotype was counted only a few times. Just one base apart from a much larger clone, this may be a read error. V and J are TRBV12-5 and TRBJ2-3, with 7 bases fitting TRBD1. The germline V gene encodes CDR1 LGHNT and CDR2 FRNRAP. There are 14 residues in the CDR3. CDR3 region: CASALDRAGDTRYF. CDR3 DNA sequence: TGTGCTAGTGCCCTAGACAGGGCTGGTGATACGCGGTATTTT.

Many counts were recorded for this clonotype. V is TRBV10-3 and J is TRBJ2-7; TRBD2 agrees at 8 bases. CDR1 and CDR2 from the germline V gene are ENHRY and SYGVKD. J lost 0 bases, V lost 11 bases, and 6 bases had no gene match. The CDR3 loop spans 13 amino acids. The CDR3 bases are TGTGCCTCAGCGGGGGACGACTCCTACGAGCAGTACTTC. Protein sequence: CASAGDDSYEQYF.

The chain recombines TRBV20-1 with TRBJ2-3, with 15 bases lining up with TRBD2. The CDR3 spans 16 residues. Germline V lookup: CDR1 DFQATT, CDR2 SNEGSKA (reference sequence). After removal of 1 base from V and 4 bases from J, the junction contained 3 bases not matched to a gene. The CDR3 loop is CSARVGTSGGPDTQYF. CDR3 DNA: TGCAGTGCTAGAGTAGGGACTAGCGGGGGGCCAGATACGCAGTATTTT.

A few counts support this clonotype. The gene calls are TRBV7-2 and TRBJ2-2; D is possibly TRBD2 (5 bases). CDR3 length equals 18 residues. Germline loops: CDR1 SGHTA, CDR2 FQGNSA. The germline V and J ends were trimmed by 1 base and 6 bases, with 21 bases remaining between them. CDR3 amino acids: CASSLVGSLGALAGELFF. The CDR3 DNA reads TGTGCCAGCAGCTTAGTGGGGAGTTTGGGTGCGTTAGCCGGGGAGCTGTTTTTT. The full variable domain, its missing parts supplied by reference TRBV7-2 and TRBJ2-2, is GAGVSQSPSNKVTEKGKDVELRCDPISGHTALYWYRQSLGQGLEFLIYFQGNSAPDKSGLPSDRFSAERTGGSVSTLTIQRTQQEDSAVYLCASSLVGSLGALAGELFFGEGSRLTVL.

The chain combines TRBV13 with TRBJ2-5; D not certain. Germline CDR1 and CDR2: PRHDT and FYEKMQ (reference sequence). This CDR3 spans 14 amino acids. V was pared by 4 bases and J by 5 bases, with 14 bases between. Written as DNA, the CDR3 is TGTGCCAGCAGCTCGTCACCCTTGGCCGAGACCCAGTACTTC. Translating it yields CASSSSPLAETQYF.

The CDR3 is CASSLEGEVNEQFF. The CDR3 bases are TGCGCCAGCAGCTTGGAGGGGGAGGTCAATGAGCAGTTCTTC. This chain uses TRBV5-1 with TRBJ2-1, with D perhaps matching TRBD1 or TRBD2 (6 bases each). The length of the CDR3 is 14 residues. V was trimmed by 0 bases and J by 6 bases, leaving 10 bases between them. Germline-derived CDR1 and CDR2 are SGHRS and YFSETQ.

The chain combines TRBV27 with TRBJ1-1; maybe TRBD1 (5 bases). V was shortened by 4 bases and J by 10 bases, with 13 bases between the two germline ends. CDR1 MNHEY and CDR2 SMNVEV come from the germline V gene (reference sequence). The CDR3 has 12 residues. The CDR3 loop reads CASSSFQGLAFF. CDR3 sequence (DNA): TGTGCCAGCAGTTCCTTTCAGGGCCTAGCTTTCTTT.

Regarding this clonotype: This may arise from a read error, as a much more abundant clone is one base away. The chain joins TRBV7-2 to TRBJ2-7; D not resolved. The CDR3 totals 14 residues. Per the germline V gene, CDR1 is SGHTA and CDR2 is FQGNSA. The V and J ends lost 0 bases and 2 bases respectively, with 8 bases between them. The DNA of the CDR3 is TGTGCCAGCAGCTTAGCCACTGGCACCTACGAGCAGTACTTC. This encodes CASSLATGTYEQYF.

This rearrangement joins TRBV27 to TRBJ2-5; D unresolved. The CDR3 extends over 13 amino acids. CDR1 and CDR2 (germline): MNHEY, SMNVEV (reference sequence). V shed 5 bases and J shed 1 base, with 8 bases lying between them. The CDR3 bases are TGTGCCAGCAGTATAGCACCCCAAGAGACCCAGTACTTC. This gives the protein CASSIAPQETQYF.

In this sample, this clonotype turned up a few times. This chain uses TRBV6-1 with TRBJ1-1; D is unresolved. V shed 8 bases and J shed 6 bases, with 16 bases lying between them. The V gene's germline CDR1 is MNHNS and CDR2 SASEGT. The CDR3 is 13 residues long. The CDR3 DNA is TGTGCCAGCGCTGACGCGATAGTTGCTGAAGCTTTCTTT. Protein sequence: CASADAIVAEAFF.

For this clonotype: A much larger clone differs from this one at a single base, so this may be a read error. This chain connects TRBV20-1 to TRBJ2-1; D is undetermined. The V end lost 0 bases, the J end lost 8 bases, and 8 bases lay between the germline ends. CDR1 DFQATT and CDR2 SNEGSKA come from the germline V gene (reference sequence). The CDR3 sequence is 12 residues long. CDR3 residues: CSARDLGHEQFF. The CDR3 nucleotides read TGCAGTGCTAGAGATCTAGGCCATGAGCAGTTCTTC.

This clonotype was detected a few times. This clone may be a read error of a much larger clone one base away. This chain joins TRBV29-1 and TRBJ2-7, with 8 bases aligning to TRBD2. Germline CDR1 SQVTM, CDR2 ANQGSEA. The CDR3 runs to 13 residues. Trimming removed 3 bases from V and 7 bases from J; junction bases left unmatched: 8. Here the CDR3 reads CSVEGLVGNEQYF. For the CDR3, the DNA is TGCAGCGTTGAGGGACTAGTGGGCAATGAGCAGTACTTC.

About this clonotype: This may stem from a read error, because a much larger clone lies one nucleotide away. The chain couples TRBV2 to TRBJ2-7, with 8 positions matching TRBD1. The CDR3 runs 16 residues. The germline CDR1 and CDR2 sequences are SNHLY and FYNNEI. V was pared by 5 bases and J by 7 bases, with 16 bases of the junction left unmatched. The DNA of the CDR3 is TGTGCCAGCAGTCAAGGACAGGGTTTGTCCGAGGAGGAGCAGTACTTC. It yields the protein CASSQGQGLSEEEQYF.

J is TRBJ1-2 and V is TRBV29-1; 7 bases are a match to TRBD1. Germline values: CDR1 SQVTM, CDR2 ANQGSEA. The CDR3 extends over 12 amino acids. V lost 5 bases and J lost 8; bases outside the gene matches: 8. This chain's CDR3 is CSVSGQALGYTF. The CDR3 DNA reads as TGCAGCGTTTCAGGACAGGCCTTGGGCTACACCTTC. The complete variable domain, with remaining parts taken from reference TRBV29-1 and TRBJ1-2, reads SAVISQKPSRDICQRGTSLTIQCQVDSQVTMMFWYRQQPGQSLTLIATANQGSEATYESGFVIDKFPISRPNLTFSTLTVSNMSPEDSSIYLCSVSGQALGYTFGSGTRLTVV.